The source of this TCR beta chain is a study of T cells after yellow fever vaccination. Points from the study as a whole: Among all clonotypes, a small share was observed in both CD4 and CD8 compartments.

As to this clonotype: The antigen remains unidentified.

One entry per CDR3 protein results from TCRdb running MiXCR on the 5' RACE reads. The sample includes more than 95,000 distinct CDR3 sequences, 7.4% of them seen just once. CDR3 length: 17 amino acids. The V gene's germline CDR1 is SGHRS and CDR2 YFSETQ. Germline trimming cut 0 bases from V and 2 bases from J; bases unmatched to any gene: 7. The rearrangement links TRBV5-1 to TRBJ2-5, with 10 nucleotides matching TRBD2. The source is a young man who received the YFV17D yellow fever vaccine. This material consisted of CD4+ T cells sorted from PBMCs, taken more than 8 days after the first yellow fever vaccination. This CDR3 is CASSLARATSGQETQYF. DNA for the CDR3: TGCGCCAGCAGCTTGGCCCGTGCGACTAGCGGGCAAGAGACCCAGTACTTC.